This T cell receptor beta chain was captured in a study of T cell responses to AZD1222 COVID-19 vaccine. Across the whole study: Researchers grouped second doses given at about 4 or about 12 weeks into one pool. The study's findings and limits: Among the donors, most were white British and more were female, and clonal diversity was possibly underestimated.

The germline V gene encodes CDR1 MNHNY and CDR2 SVGAGI (reference sequence). The CDR3 consists of 14 residues. V was trimmed by 7 bases and J by 2 bases, leaving 12 bases between them. As for this clone: Its antigen remains unknown.

Assay: immunoSEQ multiplex PCR; the TCRdb copy retains only in-frame clones and omits some. Here the sample spans fewer than 120,000 clones, approximately 90% being singletons. V gene TRBV6-6 combines with J gene TRBJ1-3; D unresolved. This receptor was obtained from an adult in good health. Sequenced here: peripheral blood, sampled on day 0 of AZD1222 vaccination. The CDR3 DNA is TGTGCCAGCACCGACCTATTAGCTGGAAACACCATATATTTT. It encodes CASTDLLAGNTIYF.